This T cell receptor beta chain was captured in a study of T-cell reconstitution after alpha-beta-depleted transplantation in children. Study-level results: Newly produced T cells mostly provided counts and TCRbeta diversity after one year, as hyperexpanded clones declined. It was surviving recipient T cells and thymic progenitors that gave some patients high TCRbeta diversity at day 60.

CDR1 and CDR2 from the germline V gene are SNHLY and FYNNEI. There are 15 residues in the CDR3. With 8 bases removed from V and 0 bases from J, the gap between germline ends came to 14 bases. This clonotype showed up many times. Its specificity is not known. This sample's TCRbeta library carried unique molecular identifier barcodes. Each CDR3 protein is one row after TCRdb ran MiXCR on the PCR reads. Of over 200,000 distinct CDR3 sequences in the sample, approximately 11% were seen once. The TCR comes from a child younger than two with acute myeloid leukemia, due to receive a stem cell transplant. The sample in question was PBMCs, obtained before TCRalphabeta/CD19-depleted stem cell transplant. The chain has TRBV2 and TRBJ1-5; possibly TRBD1 for D (5 bases). The CDR3: CASCKGQYSNQPQHF. DNA of the CDR3: TGTGCCAGCTGTAAGGGGCAGTATAGCAATCAGCCCCAGCATTTT.